The 19 T cell receptor beta chains below come from one sample, sequenced in a study of brain T cells in children with intractable seizures. Produced via immunoSEQ multiplex PCR; TCRdb's table is partial and in-frame only. The repertoire holds 80,000 or so clones, 93% seen once, with 1.5% in the top ten. Sequenced material: peripheral blood, taken at surgery. These receptors came from a boy under three years old with tuberous sclerosis and intractable seizures.

This clone was seen only once. V is TRBV18 and J is TRBJ2-5; unclear D gene. The V end lost 3 bases, the J end lost 2 bases, and 7 bases lay between the germline ends. This CDR3 is built from 13 residues. Germline V gene sequence: CDR1 KGHSH, CDR2 LQKENI. As DNA, the CDR3 is TGTGCCAGCTCACCCCCAACGCAAGAGACCCAGTACTTC. Its translation is CASSPPTQETQYF.

V and J are TRBV5-1 and TRBJ1-4, with D unclear. The CDR3 has 14 residues. CDR1 and CDR2 from the germline V gene are SGHRS and YFSETQ. Trimming stripped 0 bases from V and 5 bases from J, with 8 bases between. The CDR3 DNA follows: TGCGCCAGCAGCTTGGTTCCGCACAATGAAAAACTGTTTTTT. This codes for CASSLVPHNEKLFF.

V usage is TRBV9 and J usage is TRBJ2-7; 10 bases line up with TRBD1. J was trimmed by 3 bases and V by 4 bases; bases with no gene match: 4. There are 14 residues in the CDR3. Germline V lookup: CDR1 SGDLS, CDR2 YYNGEE. This CDR3 reads CASSPRTGGYEQYF. Written as DNA, the CDR3 is TGTGCCAGCAGCCCCCGGACAGGGGGCTACGAGCAGTACTTC.

V and J are TRBV27 and TRBJ2-5; the D gene could be TRBD1 or TRBD2 (5 bases each). CDR3 size: 14 residues. Germline V gives CDR1 MNHEY, CDR2 SMNVEV (reference sequence). The V and J ends lost 8 bases and 1 base respectively, with 14 bases between them. CDR3: CASRRSGAQETQYF. As DNA, the CDR3 is TGTGCCAGCCGACGCTCCGGGGCCCAAGAGACCCAGTACTTC.

V is TRBV6-5 and J is TRBJ1-1; D is undetermined. V was cut by 2 bases and J by 0 bases, with 7 bases left in between. This CDR3 has 14 residues. Germline V gives CDR1 MNHEY, CDR2 SVGAGI. In DNA form, the CDR3 reads TGTGCCAGCAGTTACGGGGAAGTGAACACTGAAGCTTTCTTT. Amino acids: CASSYGEVNTEAFF.

This clone has just one count. The V gene is TRBV5-4, the J gene TRBJ2-1; 8 bases line up with TRBD2. V shed 4 bases, J shed 6 bases, and the junction held 9 bases outside the gene matches. The CDR3 runs 15 residues. Germline V gene data show CDR1 as SGHNT and CDR2 as YYREEE (reference sequence). For the CDR3, the DNA is TGTGCCAGCAGCCTTACCGGGACTAGAGGCAATGAGCAGTTCTTC. This encodes CASSLTGTRGNEQFF.

V and J are TRBV19 and TRBJ1-5, with a possible D match to TRBD1 (6 bases). The CDR3 runs 14 residues. Deletions cut 5 bases from V and 5 bases from J, with 13 bases between. CDR1 is LNHDA, CDR2 SQIVND, per germline (reference sequence). This CDR3 reads CASSESGDYQPQHF. The CDR3 DNA is TGTGCCAGTAGTGAATCAGGGGATTATCAGCCCCAGCATTTT.

DNA for the CDR3: TGTGCCAGCAGCTCACAGTATAGCAATCAGCCCCAGCATTTT. It codes for CASSSQYSNQPQHF. The rearrangement links TRBV6-5 to TRBJ1-5, with D unresolved. CDR1 is MNHEY and CDR2 is SVGAGI in the germline V gene. V gave up 6 bases and J gave up 0 bases, with 9 bases separating them. The CDR3 covers 14 residues.

This clone was seen only a few times. The V gene is TRBV9, the J gene TRBJ2-2, with 12 bases aligning to TRBD2. The ends lost 3 bases at V and 6 bases at J; junction bases unmatched: 3. The CDR3 is made up of 15 amino acids. Germline CDR1 and CDR2: SGDLS and YYNGEE. CDR3 DNA sequence: TGTGCCAGCAGCGGACTAGCGGGAGCCCCCGGGGAGCTGTTTTTT. Residues: CASSGLAGAPGELFF.

The chain carries TRBV7-3 and TRBJ2-3; 11 nucleotides line up with TRBD2. CDR3 size: 16 residues. Per germline, CDR1 SGHTA and CDR2 FQGTGA. V shed 4 bases and J 4 bases; nucleotides not matched to a gene: 7. The CDR3 DNA reads TGTGCCAGCAGCTCCGTAGCGGGAGGGGGGGCAGATACGCAGTATTTT. Amino acid sequence: CASSSVAGGGADTQYF.

For the CDR3, the DNA is TGTGCCAGCAGCGATCGGGACAGGGACACCGGGGAGCTGTTTTTT. It is translated as CASSDRDRDTGELFF. This chain connects TRBV11-3 to TRBJ2-2; 9 bases fit TRBD1. CDR3 size: 15 residues. Germline assignment: CDR1 SGHNT and CDR2 YENEEA. The V segment lost 5 bases and the J segment 3 bases; nucleotides outside the gene matches: 4.

The gene calls are TRBV12-5 and TRBJ1-5; unclear D gene. With 2 bases removed from V and 4 bases from J, the gap between germline ends came to 15 bases. Germline assignment: CDR1 LGHNT and CDR2 FRNRAP. This CDR3 contains 16 residues. DNA of the CDR3: TGTGCTAGTGGTTTGTCCCTCAGGAGTACGAATCAGCCCCAGCATTTT. Translating it yields CASGLSLRSTNQPQHF.

V gene TRBV19 combines with J gene TRBJ2-1; 7 bases agree with TRBD1. With V trimmed by 4 bases and J by 14 bases, 14 bases remained unmatched. Germline V CDR1 and CDR2: LNHDA, SQIVND (reference sequence). This CDR3 is built from 14 residues. This CDR3 is CASSNLGAGGGKFF. CDR3 in DNA: TGTGCCAGTAGTAATTTGGGGGCAGGGGGTGGCAAGTTCTTC. The full variable domain, in which reference TRBV19 and TRBJ2-1 provide the parts outside the CDR3, is DGGITQSPKYLFRKEGQNVTLSCEQNLNHDAMYWYRQDPGQGLRLIYYSQIVNDFQKGDIAEGYSVSREKKESFPLTVTSAQKNPTAFYLCASSNLGAGGGKFFGPGTRLTVL.

The chain recombines TRBV30 with TRBJ1-1; D is ambiguous. The CDR3 extends over 13 amino acids. Deletions cut 0 bases from V and 1 base from J, with 6 bases between. From germline, CDR1 is GTSNPN and CDR2 SVGIG (reference sequence). CDR3 sequence (DNA): TGTGCCTGGAGTGTAAGCTGGAACACTGAAGCTTTCTTT. Its translation: CAWSVSWNTEAFF.

This chain uses TRBV15 with TRBJ1-2; the D is unclear. The V gene's germline CDR1 is LNHNV and CDR2 YYDKDF (reference sequence). CDR3 size: 19 residues. V was clipped by 0 bases and J by 6 bases, with 26 bases between them. The CDR3 here is CATSRDNPGQVLGNHGYTF. The CDR3 coding sequence is TGTGCCACCAGCAGAGATAATCCGGGCCAGGTCCTTGGGAACCATGGCTACACCTTC.

This chain uses TRBV5-1 with TRBJ2-3; no definite D call. Trimming took 3 bases from V and 5 from J, leaving 4 bases between them. This CDR3 is 11 amino acids long. Germline V gene data show CDR1 as SGHRS and CDR2 as YFSETQ. The CDR3 DNA reads TGCGCCAGCAGCTCAGAAGATACGCAGTATTTT. Protein product: CASSSEDTQYF. Looking up the rest from reference TRBV5-1 and TRBJ2-3 gives the full variable domain: KAGVTQTPRYLIKTRGQQVTLSCSPISGHRSVSWYQQTPGQGLQFLFEYFSETQRNKGNFPGRFSGRQFSNSRSEMNVSTLELGDSALYLCASSSEDTQYFGPGTRLTVL.

The chain joins TRBV5-4 to TRBJ1-1; weak D call: TRBD1 (6 bases). With 4 bases removed from V and 6 bases from J, the gap between germline ends came to 19 bases. The germline gives CDR1 SGHNT, CDR2 YYREEE (reference sequence). The CDR3 spans 15 residues. DNA for the CDR3: TGTGCCAGCAGCGTAAACCTGGACAGTTTCCCTGAAGCTTTCTTT. Its translation is CASSVNLDSFPEAFF.

As concerns this clone: Other DNA sequences from this sample encode an identical CDR3 as well. J is TRBJ1-2 and V is TRBV7-9, with TRBD1 identical over 7 bases. Per germline, CDR1 SEHNR and CDR2 FQNEAQ (reference sequence). The CDR3 is 12 residues long. Trimming cost V 5 bases and J 6 bases; bases outside gene matches: 3. CDR3 loop: CASSLDRDGYTF. Written as DNA, the CDR3 is TGTGCCAGCAGCCTTGACAGGGATGGCTACACCTTC.

This chain connects TRBV4-1 to TRBJ2-3, with TRBD2 identical over 14 bases. V was clipped by 4 bases and J by 1 base; unmatched bases: 13. CDR3 size: 20 residues. The germline V gene has CDR1 MGHRA and CDR2 YSYEKL. The CDR3 coding sequence is TGCGCCAGCAGCCCGCATCCGGGACTAGCGGGAGAGGGTGGCACAGATACGCAGTATTTT. This gives the protein CASSPHPGLAGEGGTDTQYF.